This TCR beta chain was captured by sequencing in a study of PD-L1 blockade in urothelial cancer. Study details: In the patient group, about 85% of the roughly 29 were males with bladder-origin urothelial cancer. At 6 weeks and at 3 weeks (second dose) after treatment start, blood was analyzed. Study-wide findings and caveats: Better progression-free and overall survival followed lower pretreatment blood clonality.

Locally advanced or metastatic urothelial carcinoma affected the patients. About this clone: The antigen remains unidentified.

Method: immunoSEQ multiplex PCR; TCRdb's copy keeps in-frame clones and lacks some. The table has 90,000 to 120,000 clones, roughly 84% seen once. The sequence was obtained from a man in his forties or fifties with urothelial cancer. The source was PBMCs, collected around atezolizumab (anti-PD-L1) treatment.

This CDR3 is CASSQTGGFYGYTF. CDR3 nucleotides: TGTGCCAGCTCACAAACAGGGGGCTTCTATGGCTACACCTTC. This rearrangement joins TRBV18 to TRBJ1-2, with TRBD1 identical over 9 bases. Germline trimming cut 4 bases from V and 4 bases from J; bases unmatched to any gene: 4. Germline loops: CDR1 KGHSH, CDR2 LQKENI. The CDR3 covers 14 residues.